One sample yielded the 18 T cell receptor beta chains listed below, sequenced in a study of graft-versus-host responses after intestinal transplantation. Repertoires were generated with immunoSEQ multiplex PCR, while TCRdb's copy carries only in-frame clones and drops some. The table has about 20,000 clones, roughly four fifths seen once; the top ten hold 3%. To release intraepithelial and lamina propria lymphocytes, the graft tissue was processed. The sample was ileum tissue, taken 12 days after intestinal transplant. The receptors originated from a human patient who received an intestinal transplant, so some T cells may come from the graft donor.

The gene calls are TRBV7-9 and TRBJ2-1, with 12 bases identical to TRBD2. The length of the CDR3 is 16 residues. With V trimmed by 6 bases and J by 9 bases, 12 bases remained unmatched. Germline V gene lookup returns CDR1 SEHNR and CDR2 FQNEAQ (reference sequence). CDR3 DNA: TGTGCCAGCAGGCCCCCCCTAGCGGGAGGGCCCGGTGAGCAGTTCTTC. Protein sequence: CASRPPLAGGPGEQFF.

The V call is TRBV18, the J call TRBJ2-3; 11 bases align to TRBD2. The CDR3 length is 16 residues. Looked up from germline, CDR1 is KGHSH and CDR2 is LQKENI. The V and J ends lost 2 bases and 5 bases, in that order; junction bases with no gene match: 6. In DNA, the CDR3 is TGTGCCAGCTCACCAATTAGCGGGGGGGCCGTAGATACGCAGTATTTT. Translation: CASSPISGGAVDTQYF.

The rearrangement uses TRBV6-1 and TRBJ1-1; 9 bases are a match to TRBD1. The CDR3 has 14 amino acids. Trimming cost V 6 bases and J 3 bases; bases outside gene matches: 5. CDR1 MNHNS and CDR2 SASEGT come from the germline V gene. The CDR3: CASRRDRAYTEAFF. CDR3 nucleotides: TGTGCCAGCAGACGGGACAGGGCGTACACTGAAGCTTTCTTT.

This clone has a handful of counts. A junction end diverges from the germline sequence, so it may reflect a read error. The chain combines TRBV11-2 with TRBJ2-2, with unresolved D. The CDR3 sequence is 15 residues long. CDR1 and CDR2 from the germline V gene are SGHAT and FQNNGV. This chain's CDR3 is CASSQEVDRTGELFF. The CDR3 DNA reads as TGCGCCAGCAGCCAAGAGGTGGATCGGACCGGGGAGCTGTTTTTT.

V and J are TRBV7-3 and TRBJ2-2; 8 nucleotides align to TRBD1. The CDR3 sequence is 19 residues long. J was trimmed by 0 bases and V by 1 base; bases with no gene match: 10. Germline assignment: CDR1 SGHTA and CDR2 FQGTGA. CDR3 amino acids: CASSLRFPGQATNTGELFF. The CDR3, as DNA: TGTGCCAGCAGCTTAAGGTTCCCGGGACAGGCAACGAACACCGGGGAGCTGTTTTTT.

This chain joins TRBV4-1 and TRBJ1-1; a weak D match, TRBD1 (6 bases). V lost 6 bases to trimming and J lost 5 bases, with 19 bases between them. Germline V gives CDR1 MGHRA, CDR2 YSYEKL. CDR3 length: 15 amino acids. This CDR3 is CASSRRQADQTEAFF. The CDR3 DNA reads as TGCGCCAGCAGTCGACGACAGGCTGACCAGACTGAAGCTTTCTTT.

The V call is TRBV5-8, the J call TRBJ2-5; D remains unclear. Trimming stripped 1 base from V and 5 bases from J, with 12 bases between. CDR1 is SGHTS and CDR2 is YDEGEE in the germline V gene. There are 14 residues in the CDR3. CDR3 residues: CASSLTVGPETQYF. In DNA, the CDR3 is TGTGCCAGCAGCTTGACAGTGGGTCCGGAGACCCAGTACTTC.

The rearrangement links TRBV4-3 to TRBJ2-3; 8 nucleotides line up with TRBD1. This CDR3 is 15 amino acids long. Germline CDR1 is LGHNA and CDR2 is YSLEER. The junction had 9 bases not matched to a gene; V was cut back by 1 base and J by 9 bases. The CDR3 reads CASSQATGGQYTQYF. CDR3 nucleotide sequence: TGCGCCAGCAGCCAAGCCACAGGGGGTCAGTACACGCAGTATTTT.

The J gene is TRBJ2-2, the V gene TRBV5-1, with 16 bases that match TRBD2. The CDR3 sequence is 17 residues long. Germline V CDR1 and CDR2: SGHRS, YFSETQ. V lost 4 bases, J lost 7 bases, and 7 bases stayed unmatched. The chain's CDR3 is CASSQPGLAGGRGELFF. CDR3 bases: TGCGCCAGCAGCCAACCGGGACTAGCGGGGGGGCGCGGGGAGCTGTTTTTT.

The chain combines TRBV6-5 with TRBJ1-5; D gene uncertain. Germline V gene lookup returns CDR1 MNHEY and CDR2 SVGAGI. V was pared by 6 bases and J by 0 bases, with 9 bases between. The CDR3 has 14 residues. The CDR3 DNA sequence: TGTGCCAGCAGCAGGTTTCATAGCAATCAGCCCCAGCATTTT. Residues: CASSRFHSNQPQHF.

This sequence joins TRBV19 and TRBJ2-5; 7 bases agree with TRBD1. Per the germline V gene, CDR1 is LNHDA and CDR2 is SQIVND (reference sequence). The CDR3 consists of 15 residues. With V trimmed by 4 bases and J by 1 base, 6 bases remained unmatched. The chain's CDR3 is CASSRTGLAQETQYF. CDR3 sequence (DNA): TGTGCCAGTAGTAGGACAGGCCTAGCCCAAGAGACCCAGTACTTC.

The genes are TRBV19 and TRBJ2-5; 9 bases map to TRBD2. Germline CDR1 LNHDA, CDR2 SQIVND (reference sequence). The CDR3 runs 13 residues. V lost 6 bases and J lost 5; bases outside the gene matches: 4. The CDR3 protein is CASSQRGVETQYF. The CDR3 nucleotides read TGTGCCAGTAGCCAGCGGGGGGTGGAGACCCAGTACTTC.

V is TRBV2 and J is TRBJ2-7; D is perhaps TRBD1 (5 bases). The CDR3 has 14 amino acids. In germline, CDR1 is SNHLY, CDR2 FYNNEI. Trimming stripped 6 bases from V and 3 bases from J, with 15 bases between. CDR3 protein: CASSARDADYEQYF. Here the CDR3 DNA reads TGTGCCAGCAGCGCCAGGGATGCGGACTACGAGCAGTACTTC.

The chain has TRBV2 and TRBJ2-7, with D maybe TRBD2 (5 bases). With 4 bases removed from V and 1 base from J, the gap between germline ends came to 14 bases. The CDR3 is 15 residues long. Germline CDR1 reads SNHLY; CDR2 reads FYNNEI. CDR3 sequence (DNA): TGTGCCAGCAGTGTCGCTGGCGGCGGGTCCTACGAGCAGTACTTC. Encoded protein: CASSVAGGGSYEQYF.

V and J are TRBV7-2 and TRBJ2-7; TRBD2 agrees at 8 bases. Unmatched junction bases numbered 5, after V lost 1 base and J lost 0 bases. The CDR3 covers 16 residues. CDR1 SGHTA and CDR2 FQGNSA come from the germline V gene. DNA of the CDR3: TGTGCCAGCAGCTTAGTAGCGGGGATGAGCTCCTACGAGCAGTACTTC. Translating gives CASSLVAGMSSYEQYF.

The V and J genes are TRBV15 and TRBJ2-7; tentative D call: TRBD2 (6 bases). Germline CDR1 and CDR2: LNHNV and YYDKDF (reference sequence). V was cut by 0 bases and J by 7 bases, with 16 bases left in between. This CDR3 region has 15 residues. CDR3 region: CATSRDHSGSGEQYF. CDR3 in DNA: TGTGCCACCAGCAGAGATCATAGCGGCTCGGGGGAGCAGTACTTC.

The chain has TRBV25-1 and TRBJ2-7; the match to TRBD2 covers 12 bases. The CDR3 has 14 amino acids. V gave up 2 bases and J gave up 8 bases; unmatched junction bases: 4. The V gene's germline CDR1 is MGHDK and CDR2 SYGVNS. Here the CDR3 reads CASSELTSGSKQYF. DNA of the CDR3: TGTGCCAGCAGTGAACTGACTAGCGGGAGTAAGCAGTACTTC.

The chain employs TRBV13 and TRBJ2-5, with 9 nucleotides matching TRBD2. Trimming removed 3 bases from V and 1 base from J; junction bases left unmatched: 0. The CDR3 length is 14 residues. The V gene's germline CDR1 is PRHDT and CDR2 FYEKMQ (reference sequence). The CDR3 nucleotides read TGTGCCAGCAGCTTGCGGGGGGGCCAAGAGACCCAGTACTTC. Encoded protein: CASSLRGGQETQYF.